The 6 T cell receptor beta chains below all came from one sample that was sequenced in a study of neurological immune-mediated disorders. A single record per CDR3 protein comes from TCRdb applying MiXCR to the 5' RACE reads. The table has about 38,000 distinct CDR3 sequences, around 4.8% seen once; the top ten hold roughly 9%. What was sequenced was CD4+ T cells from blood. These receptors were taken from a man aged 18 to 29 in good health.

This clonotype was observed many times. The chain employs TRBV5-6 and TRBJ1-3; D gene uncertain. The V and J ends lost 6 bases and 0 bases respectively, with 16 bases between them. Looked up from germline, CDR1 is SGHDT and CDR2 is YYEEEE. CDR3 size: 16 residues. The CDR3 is CASTVGPAISGNTIYF. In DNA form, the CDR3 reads TGTGCCAGCACCGTAGGACCAGCTATCTCTGGAAACACCATATATTTT.

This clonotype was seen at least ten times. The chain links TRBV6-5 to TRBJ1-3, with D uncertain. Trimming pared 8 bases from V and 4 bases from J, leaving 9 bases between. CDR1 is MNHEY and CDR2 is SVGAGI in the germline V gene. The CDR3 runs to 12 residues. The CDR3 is CASRQPGNTIYF. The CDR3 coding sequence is TGTGCCAGCCGCCAACCCGGAAACACCATATATTTT.

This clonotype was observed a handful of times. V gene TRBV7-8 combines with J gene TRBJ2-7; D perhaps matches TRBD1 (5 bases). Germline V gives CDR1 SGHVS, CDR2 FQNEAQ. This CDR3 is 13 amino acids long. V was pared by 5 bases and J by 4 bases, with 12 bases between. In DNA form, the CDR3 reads TGTGCCAGCAGCCGACGTTGGACATACGAGCAGTACTTC. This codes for CASSRRWTYEQYF.

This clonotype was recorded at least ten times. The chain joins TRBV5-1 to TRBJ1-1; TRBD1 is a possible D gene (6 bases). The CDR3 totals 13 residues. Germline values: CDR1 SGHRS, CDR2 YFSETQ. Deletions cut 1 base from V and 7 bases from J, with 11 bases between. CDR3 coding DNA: TGCGCCAGCAGCTTGCGGGGGCAGGATGAAGCTTTCTTT. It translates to CASSLRGQDEAFF.

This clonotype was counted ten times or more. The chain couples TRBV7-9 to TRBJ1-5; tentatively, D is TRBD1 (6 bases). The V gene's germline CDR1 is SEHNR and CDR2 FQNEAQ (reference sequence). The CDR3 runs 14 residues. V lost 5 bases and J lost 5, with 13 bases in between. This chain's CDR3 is CASSRTDSYQPQHF. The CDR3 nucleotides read TGTGCCAGCAGCCGGACAGACAGTTATCAGCCCCAGCATTTT.

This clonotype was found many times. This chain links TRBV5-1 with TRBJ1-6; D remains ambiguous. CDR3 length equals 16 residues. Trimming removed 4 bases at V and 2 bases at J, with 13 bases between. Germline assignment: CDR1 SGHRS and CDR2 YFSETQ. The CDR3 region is CASSREGKTYNSPLHF. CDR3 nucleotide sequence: TGCGCCAGCAGCCGGGAAGGGAAAACCTATAATTCACCCCTCCACTTT.